The clone carrying this T cell receptor beta chain was detected many times. What it binds is not known. The trim removed 10 bases at V and 2 bases at J, leaving 9 bases unmatched. Germline lookup yields CDR1 SGHTS and CDR2 YDEGEE. This CDR3 comprises 14 residues. These data come from a study of identifying expanded T cells in peripheral blood. Study-wide results and limits: Over two and four weeks, about 17 and 20 clones changed, versus roughly 1.2 between replicates. Variance in clone template counts between approximately two-week samples significantly increased with total template count across all healthy donors.

Method: immunoSEQ multiplex PCR; TCRdb's copy keeps in-frame clones and lacks some. The table includes 120,000 or so clones, about 80% detected once. No infections or other immune events were documented during collection. This rearrangement joins TRBV5-8 to TRBJ2-3; 8 bases agree with TRBD1. The sample taken for sequencing was blood. The sequence came from a person aged 18 to 75 in good health. In nucleotides, the CDR3 is TGTGCCTCTAGGCCCAGGGGGCACACAGATACGCAGTATTTT. It codes for CASRPRGHTDTQYF.